The subject of this entry is one TCR beta chain. Its antigen is unknown. Positively selected for CCR7, the CD45RO-negative cells used as naive CD8 cells excluded terminally differentiated effector memory CD45RA+ cells. This record comes from a study of shared clonotypes between healthy human individuals. Whole-study results and caveats: It was the non-shared clonotypes that had lower generation probabilities than clonotypes shared by all four donors.

Study processing details: Quality scores were absent from the junction-only immunoSEQ sequences, so filtering differed. Some clones are missing from TCRdb's copy, which holds only in-frame ones; the method was immunoSEQ multiplex PCR. The V and J calls and clone size are taken from that table; D and trimming were inferred from the DNA. The sample includes hundreds of thousands of clones, 85% to 95% of them seen just once. The TCR was taken from a woman in her 30s in good health. The specimen sequenced was naive CD8+ T cells sorted from blood.

The CDR3 loop reads CASRSLEGDGYTF. The CDR3 region has the DNA TGCGCCAGCAGAAGCCTGGAGGGGGATGGCTACACCTTC. The J gene is TRBJ1-2, the V gene TRBV23-1, with D possibly being TRBD1 (6 bases). TRBV23-1 is given ORF status, its function remaining uncertain. The CDR3 length is 13 residues. V was pared by 6 bases and J by 6 bases, with 14 bases between.